Below are 18 T cell receptor beta chains sequenced from a single sample in a study of T cells after yellow fever vaccination. TCRdb ran MiXCR on the 5' RACE reads and lists one entry per CDR3 protein. The sample has about 350,000 distinct CDR3 sequences, around 13% seen once. The input for sequencing was CD4+ T cells sorted from PBMCs, taken 15 days after the yellow fever booster vaccination. The receptors shown here come from a man aged 18 to 35 who received the YFV17D yellow fever vaccine.

The genes are TRBV29-1 and TRBJ2-5; tentatively, D is TRBD2 (5 bases). CDR1 and CDR2 (germline): SQVTM, ANQGSEA. Trimming took 6 bases from V and 4 from J, leaving 9 bases between them. The CDR3 contains 11 residues. CDR3 bases: TGCAGCGTCGGGGAGAGAGAGACCCAGTACTTC. Translated, it gives CSVGERETQYF. The whole variable domain, remainder taken from reference TRBV29-1 and TRBJ2-5, is SAVISQKPSRDICQRGTSLTIQCQVDSQVTMMFWYRQQPGQSLTLIATANQGSEATYESGFVIDKFPISRPNLTFSTLTVSNMSPEDSSIYLCSVGERETQYFGPGTRLLVL.

This clonotype was seen only a few times. This rearrangement joins TRBV5-5 to TRBJ1-3; a weak D match, TRBD1 (5 bases). Trimming cost V 0 bases and J 4 bases, with 11 bases left between them. Per the germline V gene, CDR1 is SGHKS and CDR2 is YYEKEE (reference sequence). This CDR3 contains 15 residues. The CDR3: CASSLDRDRGNTIYF. The CDR3 DNA sequence: TGTGCCAGCAGCTTGGATCGGGACCGGGGAAACACCATATATTTT.

This clonotype was counted between two and nine times. The rearrangement uses TRBV27 and TRBJ2-1; D may be TRBD1 (5 bases). Deletions cut 3 bases from V and 5 bases from J, with 17 bases between. Per germline, CDR1 MNHEY and CDR2 SMNVEV (reference sequence). CDR3 size: 16 residues. Here the CDR3 DNA reads TGTGCCAGCAGTTTCGAAGGCGGCAGGGCCCACAATGAGCAGTTCTTC. Protein sequence: CASSFEGGRAHNEQFF.

V usage is TRBV24-1 and J usage is TRBJ1-1; D is perhaps TRBD1 (5 bases). The CDR3 loop spans 18 amino acids. Trimming took off 4 bases at V and 1 base at J, with 21 bases between the two ends. From germline, CDR1 is KGHDR and CDR2 SFDVKD. The CDR3 bases are TGTGCCACCAGTGACAAACAGAGGAGGCGCCAGGGGAACACTGAAGCTTTCTTT. Translated, it gives CATSDKQRRRQGNTEAFF.

The chain is built from TRBV20-1 and TRBJ2-4; 7 nucleotides align to TRBD2. CDR1 is DFQATT, CDR2 SNEGSKA, per germline (reference sequence). The CDR3 runs to 13 residues. Unmatched junction bases numbered 7, after V lost 3 bases and J lost 8 bases. This CDR3 is CSASGLVRDIQYF. The CDR3 region has the DNA TGCAGTGCTAGCGGACTAGTGAGAGACATTCAGTACTTC.

This chain links TRBV6-6 with TRBJ1-6; no clear D gene. The length of the CDR3 is 13 residues. The germline V gene has CDR1 MNHNY and CDR2 SVGAGI (reference sequence). V shed 6 bases and J shed 2 bases, with 5 bases lying between them. DNA of the CDR3: TGTGCCAGCAGATGGGCCTATAATTCACCCCTCCACTTT. It specifies CASRWAYNSPLHF.

This clonotype was seen more than once but under ten times. The chain is built from TRBV4-2 and TRBJ2-5; possibly TRBD1 for D (6 bases). This CDR3 is 15 amino acids long. Trimming took 1 base from V and 5 from J, leaving 14 bases between them. Per germline, CDR1 LGHNA and CDR2 YNFKEQ. CDR3 protein: CASSQAFTRGETQYF. In nucleotides, the CDR3 is TGTGCCAGCAGCCAAGCCTTTACAAGGGGGGAGACCCAGTACTTC.

A few counts support this clonotype. The chain is built from TRBV28 and TRBJ1-2, with D perhaps matching TRBD1 (5 bases). The CDR3 consists of 13 residues. The V end lost 3 bases, the J end lost 7 bases, and 12 bases lay between the germline ends. Per germline, CDR1 MDHEN and CDR2 SYDVKM. The CDR3 DNA follows: TGTGCCAGCAGTTTCCCGGGGGACGGTGGCTACACCTTC. Residues: CASSFPGDGGYTF.

This clonotype was observed many times. V is TRBV30 and J is TRBJ2-7; D is possibly TRBD2 (7 bases). V was cut by 1 base and J by 2 bases, with 12 bases left in between. Germline V lookup: CDR1 GTSNPN, CDR2 SVGIG (reference sequence). The CDR3 has 14 residues. Here the CDR3 DNA reads TGTGCCTGGAGTGGTGGGGGGGCCCCCTACGAGCAGTACTTC. Its protein is CAWSGGGAPYEQYF.

This clonotype occurred a few times. This chain links TRBV5-6 with TRBJ2-6; possibly TRBD1 for D (5 bases). The CDR3 loop spans 16 amino acids. Trimming stripped 0 bases from V and 4 bases from J, with 11 bases between. Per the germline V gene, CDR1 is SGHDT and CDR2 is YYEEEE. The chain's CDR3 is CASSLGRGSGANVLTF. CDR3 nucleotide sequence: TGTGCCAGCAGCTTGGGTAGGGGATCAGGGGCCAACGTCCTGACTTTC.

This clonotype appeared a few times. The V gene is TRBV20-1, the J gene TRBJ2-1; 8 positions agree with TRBD2. Germline CDR1 DFQATT, CDR2 SNEGSKA (reference sequence). The CDR3 is 15 amino acids. V gave up 5 bases and J gave up 0 bases; unmatched junction bases: 6. CDR3 bases: TGCAGTGCTCCCCGGGGGGGGATCTCCTACAATGAGCAGTTCTTC. Its translation is CSAPRGGISYNEQFF.

This clonotype was counted many times. At one end, the junction sequence differs from germline, possibly due to a read error. The chain links TRBV2 to TRBJ1-2; D not resolved. The CDR3 extends over 13 amino acids. Germline CDR1 reads SNHLY; CDR2 reads FYNNEI. The CDR3 loop is CASREGPGYGYTF. CDR3 DNA: TGTGCCAGCAGGGAAGGACCAGGTTATGGCTACACCTTC.

This clonotype has only a few counts. The chain is built from TRBV7-2 and TRBJ2-3; 7 bases line up with TRBD2. J lost 0 bases, V lost 4 bases, and 10 bases had no gene match. The CDR3 is 17 amino acids. Germline assignment: CDR1 SGHTA and CDR2 FQGNSA. CDR3 nucleotide sequence: TGTGCCAGCAGCTCCGCGACTAGCCGCTCTAGCACAGATACGCAGTATTTT. It encodes CASSSATSRSSTDTQYF.

The chain uses TRBV6-5 and TRBJ2-7, with a possible D match to TRBD1 (5 bases). Trimming stripped 3 bases from V and 3 bases from J, with 12 bases between. Germline loops: CDR1 MNHEY, CDR2 SVGAGI. The CDR3 runs 14 residues. The CDR3 nucleotides read TGTGCCAGCAGTTATGTGACAGACCACTACGAGCAGTACGTC. Its translation: CASSYVTDHYEQYV.

The gene calls are TRBV12-3 or TRBV12-4 and TRBJ2-2, with 8 bases lining up with TRBD1. CDR3 length equals 16 residues. V dropped 7 bases and J dropped 6; count of bases not matched to a gene: 13. Written as DNA, the CDR3 is TGTGCCAGCACCGGATCGGAGGACAGGGTCGCCGGGGAGCTGTTTTTT. It codes for CASTGSEDRVAGELFF.

This chain connects TRBV5-1 to TRBJ1-1, with 10 nucleotides matching TRBD1. Germline CDR1 and CDR2: SGHRS and YFSETQ. The ends lost 4 bases at V and 1 base at J; junction bases unmatched: 4. The CDR3 extends over 15 amino acids. For the CDR3, the DNA is TGCGCCAGCAGCCCGGGACAGGGGACGAACACTGAAGCTTTCTTT. Amino acids: CASSPGQGTNTEAFF.

A word on this clonotype: A much bigger clone sits one base away, suggesting this may be a read error. The chain employs TRBV4-2 and TRBJ2-5, with 7 bases fitting TRBD2. After removal of 2 bases from V and 4 bases from J, the junction contained 4 bases not matched to a gene. Germline V gene sequence: CDR1 LGHNA, CDR2 YNFKEQ. This CDR3 spans 14 amino acids. The DNA of the CDR3 is TGTGCCAGCAGCCAATGGGCGGGGGTAGAGACCCAGTACTTC. Its translation is CASSQWAGVETQYF.

This clonotype showed up just a few times. This sequence joins TRBV4-3 and TRBJ2-5; D may be TRBD1 (5 bases). This CDR3 is built from 15 residues. V was trimmed by 3 bases and J by 1 base, leaving 12 bases between them. The germline V gene encodes CDR1 LGHNA and CDR2 YSLEER. The CDR3 DNA is TGCGCCAGCAGCCAGGGTGACAGACGCCAAGAGACCCAGTACTTC. It encodes CASSQGDRRQETQYF.